The 15 T cell receptor beta chains reported below all come from one sample, sequenced in a study of cytomegalovirus exposure and HLA in healthy donors. Use of 60 Vbeta and 13 Jbeta primers characterized the PCR. Clones were read by immunoSEQ multiplex PCR, and TCRdb kept only the in-frame ones, dropping some. Of about 110,000 clones listed, roughly 77% are singletons. The sequenced sample was PBMCs. Source of these receptors: a middle-aged man in good health and CMV-seronegative.

The V and J genes are TRBV7-2 and TRBJ2-7, with 12 bases aligning to TRBD2. The germline V gene has CDR1 SGHTA and CDR2 FQGNSA. The CDR3 has 15 amino acids. Germline trimming cut 6 bases from V and 7 bases from J; bases unmatched to any gene: 10. The CDR3 loop is CASRDSSGGAVEQYF. The CDR3 nucleotides read TGTGCCAGCAGAGACTCTAGCGGGGGGGCGGTAGAGCAGTACTTC.

In DNA form, the CDR3 reads TGTGCCAGCTCGCAGGGAGGTGGCAATCAGCCCCAGCATTTT. Translation gives CASSQGGGNQPQHF. The chain combines TRBV18 with TRBJ1-5, with a weak D call TRBD1 (5 bases). Germline CDR1 reads KGHSH; CDR2 reads LQKENI. With 6 bases removed from V and 2 bases from J, the gap between germline ends came to 11 bases. The CDR3 is made up of 14 amino acids.

The chain couples TRBV4-1 to TRBJ2-7; 9 bases map to TRBD2. Germline V CDR1 and CDR2: MGHRA, YSYEKL. The CDR3 totals 16 residues. The V segment lost 0 bases and the J segment 5 bases; nucleotides outside the gene matches: 8. The CDR3 DNA follows: TGCGCCAGCAGCCAAGAGATTCTAGCGGGGACAGACGAGCAGTACTTC. Its protein is CASSQEILAGTDEQYF.

This clone was picked up a small number of times. V is TRBV2 and J is TRBJ2-7; 9 bases are shared with TRBD1. The germline gives CDR1 SNHLY, CDR2 FYNNEI. The J segment lost 3 bases and the V segment lost 7 bases, leaving 10 bases of the junction unmatched. The CDR3 sequence is 15 residues long. The chain's CDR3 is CASKLGQGLYYEQYF. CDR3 DNA: TGTGCCAGCAAACTGGGACAGGGACTTTACTACGAGCAGTACTTC.

This chain connects TRBV2 to TRBJ2-5; 10 bases agree with TRBD1. Trimming at V came to 7 bases and at J to 1 base, leaving 6 bases not matched to a gene. The CDR3 has 15 amino acids. Looked up from germline, CDR1 is SNHLY and CDR2 is FYNNEI. The CDR3 loop reads CASIPTGGFQETQYF. The CDR3 nucleotides read TGTGCCAGCATCCCGACAGGGGGCTTCCAAGAGACCCAGTACTTC.

The rearrangement uses TRBV5-1 and TRBJ1-3, with 10 bases aligning to TRBD1. Germline assignment: CDR1 SGHRS and CDR2 YFSETQ. Trimming at V came to 4 bases and at J to 2 bases, leaving 3 bases not matched to a gene. CDR3 length: 15 residues. This CDR3 reads CASSTGTGAGNTIYF. The CDR3 bases are TGCGCCAGCAGCACCGGGACAGGGGCTGGAAACACCATATATTTT.

The chain couples TRBV5-1 to TRBJ2-5; 10 bases agree with TRBD1. This CDR3 contains 16 residues. The ends lost 0 bases at V and 5 bases at J; junction bases unmatched: 7. Germline V gene sequence: CDR1 SGHRS, CDR2 YFSETQ. The DNA of the CDR3 is TGCGCCAGCAGCTTGGAGGGGACAGGGGTTTGGGAGACCCAGTACTTC. It translates to CASSLEGTGVWETQYF. The variable domain in full, with the rest retrieved from reference TRBV5-1 and TRBJ2-5, is KAGVTQTPRYLIKTRGQQVTLSCSPISGHRSVSWYQQTPGQGLQFLFEYFSETQRNKGNFPGRFSGRQFSNSRSEMNVSTLELGDSALYLCASSLEGTGVWETQYFGPGTRLLVL.

This clone was observed a single time. The chain employs TRBV6-4 and TRBJ2-1; a possible D gene is TRBD2 (6 bases). The CDR3 totals 14 residues. Trimming left V 4 bases short and J 2 bases short, with 9 bases between. Germline CDR1 and CDR2: MRHNA and SNTAGT. The CDR3: CASSATGAYNEQFF. The CDR3 nucleotides are TGTGCCAGCAGTGCCACGGGGGCCTACAATGAGCAGTTCTTC.

V usage is TRBV29-1 and J usage is TRBJ2-1, with D tentatively TRBD1 (5 bases). Germline CDR1 and CDR2: SQVTM and ANQGSEA. V was pared by 1 base and J by 12 bases, with 19 bases between. The CDR3 is 14 amino acids. For the CDR3, the DNA is TGCAGCGTTGAAGGGGGCCCGACCTGGCAGGGGCAGTTCTTC. This sequence encodes CSVEGGPTWQGQFF.

The rearrangement joins TRBV19 to TRBJ2-3; TRBD2 matches at 12 bases. V was pared by 3 bases and J by 5 bases, with 6 bases of the junction left unmatched. The CDR3 has 16 amino acids. Germline V gene lookup returns CDR1 LNHDA and CDR2 SQIVND (reference sequence). The CDR3 sequence is CASSIASGGAIDTQYF. CDR3 bases: TGTGCCAGTAGTATCGCTAGCGGGGGGGCAATAGATACGCAGTATTTT.

The V gene is TRBV25-1, the J gene TRBJ1-1; the D gene is possibly TRBD1 (6 bases). The CDR3 has 13 amino acids. Germline lookup yields CDR1 MGHDK and CDR2 SYGVNS. V gave up 3 bases and J gave up 5 bases, with 10 bases separating them. The DNA of the CDR3 is TGTGCCAGCAGTGACAGGGGTTTAACTGAAGCTTTCTTT. The encoded protein is CASSDRGLTEAFF.

Regarding this clone: At one end, the junction sequence differs from germline, possibly due to a read error. J is TRBJ1-1 and V is TRBV7-9; weak D call: TRBD1 (5 bases). Per germline, CDR1 SEHNR and CDR2 FQNEAQ (reference sequence). The CDR3 is 13 amino acids. This CDR3 is CSSRLGGNTEAFF. The CDR3, as DNA: TGTTCCAGCAGATTGGGGGGGAACACTGAAGCTTTCTTT.

The chain joins TRBV5-4 to TRBJ1-4; D is uncertain. Germline V gene lookup returns CDR1 SGHNT and CDR2 YYREEE (reference sequence). The CDR3 is made up of 17 amino acids. V dropped 0 bases and J dropped 1 base, with 13 bases sitting between them. CDR3 amino acids: CASSLGPLRGTNEKLFF. The CDR3 bases are TGTGCCAGCAGCTTGGGGCCCCTTCGGGGAACTAATGAAAAACTGTTTTTT. Looking up the rest from reference TRBV5-4 and TRBJ1-4 gives the full variable domain: ETGVTQSPTHLIKTRGQQVTLRCSSQSGHNTVSWYQQALGQGPQFIFQYYREEENGRGNFPPRFSGLQFPNYSSELNVNALELDDSALYLCASSLGPLRGTNEKLFFGSGTQLSVL.

This sequence joins TRBV5-5 and TRBJ1-6; tentatively, D is TRBD1 (6 bases). The CDR3 has 15 residues. V shed 3 bases and J shed 9 bases, with 16 bases lying between them. Germline lookup yields CDR1 SGHKS and CDR2 YYEKEE (reference sequence). CDR3 loop: CASSSWGQGTSPLHF. For the CDR3, the DNA is TGTGCCAGCAGCTCGTGGGGCCAGGGGACTTCACCCCTCCACTTT.

J is TRBJ2-1 and V is TRBV2, with 8 bases that match TRBD1. The germline CDR1 and CDR2 sequences are SNHLY and FYNNEI. This CDR3 region has 12 residues. V lost 8 bases to trimming and J lost 4 bases; unmatched junction nucleotides: 1. This chain's CDR3 is CASGDRYNEQFF. CDR3 nucleotides: TGTGCCAGCGGGGACAGGTACAATGAGCAGTTCTTC.